Here is one T cell receptor beta chain with its context. The CDR3 loop spans 15 amino acids. The V end lost 6 bases, the J end lost 2 bases, and 13 bases lay between the germline ends. Per the germline V gene, CDR1 is LNHDA and CDR2 is SQIVND (reference sequence). The data derive from a study of cytomegalovirus exposure and HLA in healthy donors. In the PCR, 60 Vbeta and 13 Jbeta primers were used. Sequencing was performed with immunoSEQ multiplex PCR; in TCRdb, only in-frame clones are kept and a portion is missing. The data show fewer than 150,000 clones, approximately 80% seen once. This sequence was found in a woman aged 30 to 39 in good health and CMV-seropositive. The V gene is TRBV19, the J gene TRBJ2-2; a weak D match, TRBD2 (6 bases). The sample taken for sequencing was PBMCs. CDR3 nucleotide sequence: TGTGCCAGTAGATACGCGGGACTTAACACCGGGGAGCTGTTTTTT. Translation: CASRYAGLNTGELFF.